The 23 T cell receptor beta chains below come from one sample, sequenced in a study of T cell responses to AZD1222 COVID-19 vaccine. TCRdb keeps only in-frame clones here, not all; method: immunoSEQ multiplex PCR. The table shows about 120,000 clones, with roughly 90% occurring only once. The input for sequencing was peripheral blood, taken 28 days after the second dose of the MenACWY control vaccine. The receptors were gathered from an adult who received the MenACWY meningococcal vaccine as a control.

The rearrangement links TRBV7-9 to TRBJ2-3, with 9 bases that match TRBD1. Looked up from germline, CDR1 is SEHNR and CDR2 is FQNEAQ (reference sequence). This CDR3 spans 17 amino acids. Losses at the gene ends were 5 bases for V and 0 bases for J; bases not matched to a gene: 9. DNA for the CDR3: TGTGCCAGCAGCGGGACAGGGAAGGGGGGAAGCACAGATACGCAGTATTTT. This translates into CASSGTGKGGSTDTQYF.

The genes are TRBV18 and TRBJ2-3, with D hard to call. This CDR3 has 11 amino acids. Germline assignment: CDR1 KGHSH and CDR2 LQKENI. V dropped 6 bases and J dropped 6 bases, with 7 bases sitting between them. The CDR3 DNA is TGTGCCAGCTCCGAGTCGGATACGCAGTATTTT. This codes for CASSESDTQYF. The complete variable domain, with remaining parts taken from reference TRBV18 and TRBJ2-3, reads NAGVMQNPRHLVRRRGQEARLRCSPMKGHSHVYWYRQLPEEGLKFMVYLQKENIIDESGMPKERFSAEFPKEGPSILRIQQVVRGDSAAYFCASSESDTQYFGPGTRLTVL.

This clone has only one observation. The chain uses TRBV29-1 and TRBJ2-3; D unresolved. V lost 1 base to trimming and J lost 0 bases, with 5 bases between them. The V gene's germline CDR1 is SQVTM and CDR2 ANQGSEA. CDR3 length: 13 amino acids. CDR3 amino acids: CSVEGRSTDTQYF. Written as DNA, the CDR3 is TGCAGCGTTGAAGGGCGTAGCACAGATACGCAGTATTTT.

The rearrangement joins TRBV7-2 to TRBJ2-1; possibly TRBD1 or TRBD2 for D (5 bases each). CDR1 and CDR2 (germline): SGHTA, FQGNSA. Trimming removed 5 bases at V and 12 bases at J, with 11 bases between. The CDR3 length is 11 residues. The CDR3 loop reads CASSPGAVQFF. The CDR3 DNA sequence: TGTGCCAGCAGCCCCGGGGCGGTGCAGTTCTTC.

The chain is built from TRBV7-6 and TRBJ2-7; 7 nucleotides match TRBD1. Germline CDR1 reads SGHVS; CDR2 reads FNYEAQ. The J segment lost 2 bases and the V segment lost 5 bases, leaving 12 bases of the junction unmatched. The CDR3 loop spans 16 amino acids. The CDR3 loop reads CASSPNSGGIPYEQYF. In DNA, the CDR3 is TGTGCCAGCAGCCCCAACTCAGGGGGTATACCCTACGAGCAGTACTTC.

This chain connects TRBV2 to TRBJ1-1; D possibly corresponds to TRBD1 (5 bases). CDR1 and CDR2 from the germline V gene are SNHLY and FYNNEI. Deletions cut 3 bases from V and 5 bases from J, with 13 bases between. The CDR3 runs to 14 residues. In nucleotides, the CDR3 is TGTGCCAGCAGTGACAGGGAGGTTGTTACTGAAGCTTTCTTT. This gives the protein CASSDREVVTEAFF.

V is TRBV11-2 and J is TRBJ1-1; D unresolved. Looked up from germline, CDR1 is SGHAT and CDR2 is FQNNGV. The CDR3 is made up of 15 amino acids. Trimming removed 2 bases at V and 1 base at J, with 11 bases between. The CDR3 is CASSLWGSGNTEAFF. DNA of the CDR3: TGTGCCAGCAGCTTATGGGGTTCTGGGAACACTGAAGCTTTCTTT.

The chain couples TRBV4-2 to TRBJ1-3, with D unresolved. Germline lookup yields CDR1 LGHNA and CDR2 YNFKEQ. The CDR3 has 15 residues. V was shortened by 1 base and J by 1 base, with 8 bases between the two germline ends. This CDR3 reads CASSQVIASGNTIYF. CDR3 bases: TGTGCCAGCAGCCAAGTTATCGCTTCTGGAAACACCATATATTTT.

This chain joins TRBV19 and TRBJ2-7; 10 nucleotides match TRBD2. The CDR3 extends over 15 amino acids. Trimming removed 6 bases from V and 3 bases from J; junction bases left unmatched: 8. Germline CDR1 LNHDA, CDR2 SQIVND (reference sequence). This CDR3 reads CASSRAGTSVYEQYF. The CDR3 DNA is TGTGCCAGTAGCAGGGCCGGGACTAGCGTCTACGAGCAGTACTTC.

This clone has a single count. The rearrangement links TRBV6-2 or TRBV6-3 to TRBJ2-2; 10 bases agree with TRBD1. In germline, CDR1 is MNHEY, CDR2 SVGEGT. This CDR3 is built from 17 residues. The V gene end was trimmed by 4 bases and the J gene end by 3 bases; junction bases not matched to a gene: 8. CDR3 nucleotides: TGTGCCAGCAGTTCGACAGGGGGCTTAGGTTACACCGGGGAGCTGTTTTTT. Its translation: CASSSTGGLGYTGELFF.

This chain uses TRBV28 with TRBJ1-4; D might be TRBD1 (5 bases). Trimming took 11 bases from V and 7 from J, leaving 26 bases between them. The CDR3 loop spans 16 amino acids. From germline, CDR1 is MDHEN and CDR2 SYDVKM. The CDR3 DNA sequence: TGTGCCTCCTCAGCTCCCCGGGGGGGGAATAGTGAAAAACTGTTTTTT. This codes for CASSAPRGGNSEKLFF.

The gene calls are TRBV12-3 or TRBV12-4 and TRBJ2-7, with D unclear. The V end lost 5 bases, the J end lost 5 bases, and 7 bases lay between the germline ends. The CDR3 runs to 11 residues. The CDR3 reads CASSQRDEQYF. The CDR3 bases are TGTGCCAGCAGTCAGCGAGACGAGCAGTACTTC.

CDR3 in amino acids: CASSFQVGDEQFF. In DNA, the CDR3 is TGTGCCAGCAGCTTCCAAGTCGGGGATGAGCAGTTCTTC. This chain links TRBV7-7 with TRBJ2-1; D is possibly TRBD2 (5 bases). The CDR3 has 13 residues. Trimming removed 3 bases from V and 8 bases from J, with 11 bases in between. Germline V gene lookup returns CDR1 SSHAT and CDR2 FNYEAQ (reference sequence).

CDR3 protein: CASSLDGGFSGNTIYF. CDR3 in DNA: TGTGCCAGCAGCTTAGACGGCGGATTCTCTGGAAACACCATATATTTT. The chain employs TRBV7-6 and TRBJ1-3; D is unresolved. CDR1 SGHVS and CDR2 FNYEAQ come from the germline V gene. This CDR3 comprises 16 residues. Trimming removed 1 base from V and 0 bases from J, with 10 bases in between.

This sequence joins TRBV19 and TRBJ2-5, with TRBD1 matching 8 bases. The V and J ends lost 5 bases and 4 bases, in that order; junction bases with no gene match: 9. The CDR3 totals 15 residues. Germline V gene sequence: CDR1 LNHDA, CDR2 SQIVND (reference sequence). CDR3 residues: CASSSQGTGGETQYF. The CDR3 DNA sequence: TGTGCCAGTAGTTCACAAGGCACAGGGGGAGAGACCCAGTACTTC.

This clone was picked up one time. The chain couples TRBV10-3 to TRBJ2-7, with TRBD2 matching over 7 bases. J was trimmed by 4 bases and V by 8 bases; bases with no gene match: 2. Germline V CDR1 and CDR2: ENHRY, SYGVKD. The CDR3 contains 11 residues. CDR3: CAIGREYEQYF. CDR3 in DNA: TGTGCCATCGGGAGGGAATACGAGCAGTACTTC.

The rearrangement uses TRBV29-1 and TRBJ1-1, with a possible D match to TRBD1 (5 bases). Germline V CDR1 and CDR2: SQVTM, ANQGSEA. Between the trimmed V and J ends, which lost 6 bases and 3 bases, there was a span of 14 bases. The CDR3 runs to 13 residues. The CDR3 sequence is CSVLSRRDTEAFF. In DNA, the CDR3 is TGCAGCGTACTATCGCGCAGGGACACTGAAGCTTTCTTT.

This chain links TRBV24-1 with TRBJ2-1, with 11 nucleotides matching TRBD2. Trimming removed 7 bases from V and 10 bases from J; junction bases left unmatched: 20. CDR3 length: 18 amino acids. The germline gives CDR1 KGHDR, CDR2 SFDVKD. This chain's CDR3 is CATSHPGLAGGGHGEQFF. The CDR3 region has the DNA TGTGCCACCAGCCACCCGGGCCTAGCGGGAGGCGGTCATGGCGAGCAGTTCTTC.

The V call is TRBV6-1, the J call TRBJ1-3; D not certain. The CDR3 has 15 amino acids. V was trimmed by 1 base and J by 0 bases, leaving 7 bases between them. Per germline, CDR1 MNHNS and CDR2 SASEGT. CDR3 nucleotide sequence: TGTGCCAGCAGTGAAGTGAACAGCTCTGGAAACACCATATATTTT. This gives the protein CASSEVNSSGNTIYF.

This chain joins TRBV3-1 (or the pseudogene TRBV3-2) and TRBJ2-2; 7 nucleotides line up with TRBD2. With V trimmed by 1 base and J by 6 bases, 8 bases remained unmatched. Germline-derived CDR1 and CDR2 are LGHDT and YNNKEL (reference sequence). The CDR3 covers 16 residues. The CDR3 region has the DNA TGTGCCAGCAGCCAAGGGGCGGGAGTCGGTGCCGGGGAGCTGTTTTTT. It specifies CASSQGAGVGAGELFF.

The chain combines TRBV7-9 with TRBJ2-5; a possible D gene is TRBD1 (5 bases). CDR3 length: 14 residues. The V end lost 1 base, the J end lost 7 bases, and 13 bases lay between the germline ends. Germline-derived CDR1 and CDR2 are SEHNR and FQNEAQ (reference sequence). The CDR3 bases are TGTGCCAGCAGCTTAGTTGGAGCGCAGGGGACCCAGTACTTC. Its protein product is CASSLVGAQGTQYF.

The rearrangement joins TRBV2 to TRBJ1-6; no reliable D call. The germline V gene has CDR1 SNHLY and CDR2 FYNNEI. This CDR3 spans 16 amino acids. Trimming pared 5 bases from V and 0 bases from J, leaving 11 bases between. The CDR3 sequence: CASSFGVSSYNSPLHF. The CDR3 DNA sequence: TGTGCCAGCAGTTTCGGGGTGTCCTCCTATAATTCACCCCTCCACTTT.

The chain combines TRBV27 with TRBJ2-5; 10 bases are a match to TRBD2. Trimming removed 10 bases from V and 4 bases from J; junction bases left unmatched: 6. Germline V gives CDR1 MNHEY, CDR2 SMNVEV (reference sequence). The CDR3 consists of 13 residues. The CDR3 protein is CATSSSGRETQYF. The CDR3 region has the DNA TGTGCCACATCTTCTAGCGGGAGAGAGACCCAGTACTTC.